Listed below are T cell receptor beta chains from one sample, sequenced in a study of T cell responses to AZD1222 COVID-19 vaccine. Repertoires were generated with immunoSEQ multiplex PCR, while TCRdb's copy carries only in-frame clones and drops some. This table holds 200,000 or so clones, around 86% found once. Sequencing was performed on peripheral blood, taken on day 0 of MenACWY control vaccination. These receptors all come from an adult in good health. The CDR3 runs from the conserved cysteine through the conserved F or W. A D gene is named only where the DNA matches it firmly. Where a row states a size, it is once, few, many or the class of an expanded clone; other rows omit it.

>TRBV13|once|TRBJ1-1|-
CASSPTDGKNTEAFF
TGTGCCAGCAGCCCCACCGACGGGAAGAACACTGAAGCTTTCTTT
>TRBV7-9|-|TRBJ2-1|-
CASSSTGLPTYNEQFF
TGTGCCAGCAGCTCTACGGGGCTCCCCACCTACAATGAGCAGTTCTTC
>TRBV6-5|once|TRBJ1-4|-
CASRFLRGGDEKLFF
TGTGCCAGCAGATTCTTACGGGGAGGGGACGAAAAACTGTTTTTT
>TRBV24-1|-|TRBJ2-2|TRBD2
CATSEGGGGNTGELFF
TGTGCCACCAGTGAAGGCGGCGGGGGGAACACCGGGGAGCTGTTTTTT
>TRBV27|-|TRBJ1-1|-
CASSLSMNTEAFF
TGTGCCAGCAGTTTGTCTATGAACACTGAAGCTTTCTTT
>TRBV6-5|-|TRBJ1-6|-
CASSLLRVLSSSPLHF
TGTGCCAGCAGTTTGCTGCGGGTGTTGAGTTCTTCACCCCTCCACTTT
>TRBV25-1|-|TRBJ2-5|-
CASSELGVETQYF
TGTGCCAGCAGTGAATTGGGGGTAGAGACCCAGTACTTC
>TRBV2|once|TRBJ1-5|TRBD1
CASKGPDRGIQPQHF
TGTGCCAGCAAAGGGCCTGACAGGGGAATTCAGCCCCAGCATTTT
>TRBV4-3|-|TRBJ1-2|-
CASSQDPGDLGGYTF
TGCGCCAGCAGCCAAGACCCAGGGGATCTGGGTGGCTACACCTTC
>TRBV5-1|-|TRBJ2-3|-
CASSLDGTSTDTQYF
TGCGCCAGCAGCTTGGACGGCACTAGCACAGATACGCAGTATTTT
>TRBV15|once|TRBJ1-6|TRBD1
CATSSNRGNSPLHF
TGTGCCACCAGCAGCAACAGGGGTAATTCACCCCTCCACTTT
>TRBV6-5|-|TRBJ2-2|-
CASNRGTGELFF
TGTGCCAGCAATCGGGGGACCGGGGAGCTGTTTTTT
>TRBV4-2|-|TRBJ2-1|TRBD2
CASSQGLSGRSSEQFF
TGTGCCAGCAGCCAAGGTCTTAGCGGGAGGTCCAGTGAGCAGTTCTTC
>TRBV7-9|-|TRBJ1-2|TRBD1
CASSRDSPLYGYTF
TGTGCCAGCAGCCGGGACAGCCCTTTGTATGGCTACACCTTC
>TRBV28|-|TRBJ2-7|-
CASSFPPSSREQYF
TGTGCCAGCAGTTTTCCCCCTAGCTCGCGAGAGCAGTACTTC
>TRBV5-4|few|TRBJ1-2|-
CASSLGKGGLGYTF
TGTGCCAGCAGCTTGGGGAAGGGGGGCCTAGGCTACACCTTC
>TRBV5-8|-|TRBJ1-5|-
CASSLQGSQPQHF
TGTGCCAGCAGCTTGCAGGGGTCTCAGCCCCAGCATTTT
>TRBV4-1|-|TRBJ1-5|-
CASSQVEGSQPQHF
TGCGCCAGCAGCCAAGTCGAGGGGAGCCAGCCCCAGCATTTT
>TRBV28|-|TRBJ1-3|-
CASSLGGGATGNTIYF
TGTGCCAGCAGTTTAGGCGGGGGCGCGACCGGAAACACCATATATTTT
>TRBV29-1|-|TRBJ1-2|-
CSVETGAGYTF
TGCAGCGTTGAGACGGGGGCTGGCTACACCTTC
>TRBV30|-|TRBJ2-5|TRBD2
CAWSHSGRRETQYF
TGTGCCTGGAGTCATAGCGGGAGACGTGAGACCCAGTACTTC
>TRBV19|-|TRBJ1-2|-
CASSTRGIGYTF
TGTGCCAGTAGTACACGGGGGATCGGCTACACCTTC
>TRBV5-6|-|TRBJ1-1|TRBD1
CASSFRGGGAFRTEAFF
TGTGCCAGCAGCTTCCGGGGAGGGGGCGCGTTTCGCACTGAAGCTTTCTTT
>TRBV12-3/TRBV12-4|-|TRBJ1-1|-
CASTLNTEAFF
TGTGCCAGCACCCTGAACACTGAAGCTTTCTTT
>TRBV2|-|TRBJ2-2|TRBD1
CASSEEGADYTGELFF
TGTGCCAGCAGTGAAGAGGGGGCGGACTACACCGGGGAGCTGTTTTTT
>TRBV2|-|TRBJ1-5|TRBD1
CASSTGTGGYQPQHF
TGTGCCAGCAGTACCGGGACAGGTGGGTATCAGCCCCAGCATTTT
>TRBV28|-|TRBJ1-5|-
CASTRGAYSNQPQHF
TGTGCCAGCACCCGGGGAGCTTATAGCAATCAGCCCCAGCATTTT
>TRBV5-1|-|TRBJ2-1|-
CASSLDSRRGNEQFF
TGCGCCAGCAGCTTGGACAGCCGACGAGGGAATGAGCAGTTCTTC
>TRBV7-9|-|TRBJ2-7|-
CASSLWGAQYF
TGTGCCAGCAGCTTATGGGGAGCGCAGTACTTC
>TRBV5-1|-|TRBJ1-5|TRBD1
CASSGGQAYSNQPQHF
TGCGCCAGCAGCGGCGGACAGGCTTATAGCAATCAGCCCCAGCATTTT
>TRBV5-1|-|TRBJ2-7|TRBD1
CASSQGQGHEQYF
TGCGCCAGCAGCCAGGGACAGGGTCACGAGCAGTACTTC
>TRBV30|-|TRBJ1-2|-
CAWTPGNGYTF
TGTGCCTGGACCCCCGGGAATGGCTACACCTTC
>TRBV7-2|few|TRBJ2-6|-
CASSPMVGGANVLTF
TGTGCCAGCAGCCCAATGGTCGGTGGGGCCAACGTCCTGACTTTC
>TRBV30|-|TRBJ1-5|-
CAWSATFNQPQHF
TGTGCCTGGAGTGCGACATTCAATCAGCCCCAGCATTTT
>TRBV7-2|-|TRBJ1-5|-
CASSLFTVNQPQHF
TGTGCCAGCAGCTTATTTACAGTGAATCAGCCCCAGCATTTT
>TRBV3-1/TRBV3-2|few|TRBJ1-2|-
CASSRSGSGGYTF
TGTGCCAGCAGCCGTTCAGGGTCCGGAGGCTACACCTTC